This T cell receptor (beta chain) was identified in a study of CD8 T cells in ankylosing spondylitis. TCRdb analysed the 5' RACE reads with MiXCR anew, one entry per CDR3 protein. The sample shows some 180,000 distinct CDR3 sequences, 15% to 20% of them seen only once. The CDR3 consists of 15 residues. V lost 10 bases to trimming and J lost 4 bases, with 22 bases between them. In germline, CDR1 is MGHDK, CDR2 SYGVNS. The chain couples TRBV25-1 to TRBJ1-2, with TRBD1 as a possible D gene (5 bases). This sequence originates from a male donor aged 10-30 years with ankylosing spondylitis or in good health (not recorded which). Sequencing was performed on blood, either unsorted or a sorted T cell fraction (not recorded which). As DNA, the CDR3 is TGTGCCACAGGGAAGAGGGAAGGCGGAAGCTATGGCTACACCTTC. It specifies CATGKREGGSYGYTF.